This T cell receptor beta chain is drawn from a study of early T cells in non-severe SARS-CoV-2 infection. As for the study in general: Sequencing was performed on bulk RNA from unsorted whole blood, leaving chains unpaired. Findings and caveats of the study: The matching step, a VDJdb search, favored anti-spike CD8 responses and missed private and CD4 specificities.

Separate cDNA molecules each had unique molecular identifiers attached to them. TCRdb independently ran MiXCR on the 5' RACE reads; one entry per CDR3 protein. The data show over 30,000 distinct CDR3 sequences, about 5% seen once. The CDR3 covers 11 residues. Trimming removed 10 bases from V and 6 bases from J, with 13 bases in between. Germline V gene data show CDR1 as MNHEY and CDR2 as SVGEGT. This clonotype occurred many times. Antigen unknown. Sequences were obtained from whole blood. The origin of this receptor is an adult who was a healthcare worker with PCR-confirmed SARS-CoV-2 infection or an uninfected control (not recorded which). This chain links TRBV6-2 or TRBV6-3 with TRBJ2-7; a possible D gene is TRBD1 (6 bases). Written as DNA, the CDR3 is TGTGCCACAGACAGGCCTGGCGAGCAGTACTTC. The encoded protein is CATDRPGEQYF.